One and the same sample provided the 18 T cell receptor beta chains below, sequenced in a study of blood T cell repertoires in COVID-19. The table came from immunoSEQ multiplex PCR; TCRdb's copy has only in-frame clones and leaves some out. The table shows 200,000 to 250,000 clones, with around 81% occurring only once. Sequences were obtained from peripheral blood. All receptors come from a woman over 75 with COVID-19, enrolled during active disease.

This clone was recorded a few times. V is TRBV19 and J is TRBJ2-1, with D possibly matching TRBD2 (6 bases). This CDR3 comprises 13 residues. Trimming left V 6 bases short and J 8 bases short, with 14 bases between. The germline V gene has CDR1 LNHDA and CDR2 SQIVND (reference sequence). The CDR3 loop is CASREGNGDEQFF. The CDR3 bases are TGTGCCAGTAGGGAGGGGAACGGGGATGAGCAGTTCTTC.

The CDR3 loop reads CASSFSSNQPQHF. CDR3 nucleotides: TGTGCCAGCAGTTTCAGTAGCAATCAGCCCCAGCATTTT. The gene calls are TRBV12-3 or TRBV12-4 and TRBJ1-5; D is undetermined. This CDR3 is 13 amino acids long. The germline V and J ends were trimmed by 3 bases and 0 bases, with 3 bases remaining between them.

This clone came up a few times. The rearrangement uses TRBV2 and TRBJ1-2; perhaps TRBD1 as D (6 bases). V was shortened by 3 bases and J by 4 bases, with 18 bases between the two germline ends. Germline V gene lookup returns CDR1 SNHLY and CDR2 FYNNEI. This CDR3 has 16 amino acids. The CDR3 is CASSELGGRGGYGYTF. The CDR3, as DNA: TGTGCCAGCAGTGAGCTGGGTGGCAGGGGTGGCTATGGCTACACCTTC.

The CDR3 nucleotides are TGTGCCAGCAGTGTCGGTTTTAGCGGGGGACTCTACGAGCAGTACTTC. As protein: CASSVGFSGGLYEQYF. The chain couples TRBV2 to TRBJ2-7, with TRBD2 matching over 9 bases. CDR3 length: 16 amino acids. V was pared by 4 bases and J by 3 bases, with 10 bases of the junction left unmatched. The germline V gene has CDR1 SNHLY and CDR2 FYNNEI.

The chain is built from TRBV7-8 and TRBJ2-7, with 7 bases identical to TRBD2. The V gene's germline CDR1 is SGHVS and CDR2 FQNEAQ. The ends lost 4 bases at V and 4 bases at J; junction bases unmatched: 13. There are 16 residues in the CDR3. CDR3 DNA sequence: TGTGCCAGCAGCTCCTTAGCTAGCGGTAAACTTTACGAGCAGTACTTC. Its translation: CASSSLASGKLYEQYF.

This clone was seen more than once but under ten times. CDR3 DNA sequence: TGTGCCAGCGGGTACGGGCTGTTTTTT. This codes for CASGYGLFF. This sequence joins TRBV27 and TRBJ1-4; no reliable D call. CDR3 length equals 9 residues. V lost 8 bases to trimming and J lost 14 bases, with 9 bases between them. CDR1 MNHEY and CDR2 SMNVEV come from the germline V gene (reference sequence).

Only one count was recorded for this clone. The CDR3 here is CASSIQGSGDTQYF. The CDR3 DNA sequence: TGTGCCAGCAGCATACAGGGCTCTGGAGATACGCAGTATTTT. The rearrangement joins TRBV11-1 to TRBJ2-3, with a possible D match to TRBD1 (6 bases). This CDR3 region has 14 residues. Germline CDR1 and CDR2: SGHAT and FQDESV (reference sequence). The V gene lost 5 bases and the J gene lost 5 bases, with 14 bases spanning the gap.

J is TRBJ1-2 and V is TRBV5-1; maybe TRBD1 (5 bases). The length of the CDR3 is 13 residues. V was clipped by 0 bases and J by 5 bases, with 8 bases between them. CDR1 and CDR2 from the germline V gene are SGHRS and YFSETQ. The CDR3 region has the DNA TGCGCCAGCAGCTTGGAGGGGTGGTATGGCTACACCTTC. Translated, it gives CASSLEGWYGYTF.

The CDR3 DNA follows: TGTGCCTGGAGTTCCCGAGGACGGAGGGCTAATTCGATATCTTTCTTT. This codes for CAWSSRGRRANSISFF. The chain recombines TRBV30 with TRBJ1-1, with no clear D. The CDR3 sequence is 16 residues long. Trimming shortened V by 2 bases and J by 12 bases, and 28 bases separated the two germline ends. The V gene's germline CDR1 is GTSNPN and CDR2 SVGIG (reference sequence).

The chain carries TRBV7-3 and TRBJ2-1; TRBD1 might be the D (7 bases). The CDR3 is made up of 12 amino acids. V was trimmed by 5 bases and J by 10 bases, leaving 12 bases between them. The germline CDR1 and CDR2 sequences are SGHTA and FQGTGA. This chain's CDR3 is CASSGPGGEQFF. Written as DNA, the CDR3 is TGTGCCAGCAGCGGACCAGGGGGGGAGCAGTTCTTC.

V is TRBV7-2 and J is TRBJ1-6; no firm D call. The ends were cut back, 3 bases at V and 9 bases at J, with 9 bases in the middle. The CDR3 sequence is 13 residues long. Germline-derived CDR1 and CDR2 are SGHTA and FQGNSA. CDR3 in amino acids: CASSLAGASPLHF. In DNA form, the CDR3 reads TGTGCCAGCAGCTTGGCGGGCGCTTCACCCCTCCACTTT.

This clone was found once. The chain couples TRBV9 to TRBJ1-3, with TRBD1 identical over 12 bases. From germline, CDR1 is SGDLS and CDR2 YYNGEE. The junction had 9 bases not matched to a gene; V was cut back by 4 bases and J by 4 bases. CDR3 length: 17 amino acids. For the CDR3, the DNA is TGTGCCAGCAGCCAGAGAGGGACAGGGGGCACAGGAAACACCATATATTTT. It is translated as CASSQRGTGGTGNTIYF.

The chain is built from TRBV11-2 and TRBJ1-2, with 12 bases identical to TRBD1. With V trimmed by 1 base and J by 2 bases, 5 bases remained unmatched. Per the germline V gene, CDR1 is SGHAT and CDR2 is FQNNGV. This CDR3 has 17 residues. CDR3 residues: CASSLGPGTGGNYGYTF. CDR3 nucleotides: TGTGCCAGCAGCTTAGGACCCGGGACAGGGGGCAACTATGGCTACACCTTC.

CDR3: CASSFYGTGETQYF. The DNA for the CDR3 is TGTGCCAGCAGCTTCTATGGGACAGGAGAGACCCAGTACTTC. The gene calls are TRBV7-2 and TRBJ2-5; TRBD1 agrees at 8 bases. The J segment lost 4 bases and the V segment lost 3 bases, leaving 4 bases of the junction unmatched. CDR1 SGHTA and CDR2 FQGNSA come from the germline V gene. CDR3 length: 14 amino acids.

For the CDR3, the DNA is TGTGCCACTACATCGCAGGGTCGTGGGGGCTACACCTTC. Translated, it gives CATTSQGRGGYTF. The gene calls are TRBV28 and TRBJ1-2; TRBD1 might be the D (5 bases). The CDR3 sequence is 13 residues long. Germline V gene sequence: CDR1 MDHEN, CDR2 SYDVKM. V shed 10 bases and J shed 8 bases, with 20 bases lying between them.

This clone was observed once. This sequence joins TRBV7-9 and TRBJ1-1; weak D call: TRBD1 (5 bases). This CDR3 spans 11 amino acids. Germline CDR1 SEHNR, CDR2 FQNEAQ (reference sequence). The V gene lost 7 bases and the J gene lost 6 bases, with 9 bases spanning the gap. In DNA form, the CDR3 reads TGTGCCAGCATCGGGGGTTCTGAAGCTTTCTTT. Amino acids: CASIGGSEAFF.

The V gene is TRBV29-1, the J gene TRBJ2-1, with 9 nucleotides matching TRBD2. With V trimmed by 1 base and J by 6 bases, 13 bases remained unmatched. This CDR3 region has 17 residues. Germline lookup yields CDR1 SQVTM and CDR2 ANQGSEA. In nucleotides, the CDR3 is TGCAGCGTTGAAGGGGGAGGAGGGCTAGCGGGATCCAATGAGCAGTTCTTC. Translated, it gives CSVEGGGGLAGSNEQFF.

The V and J genes are TRBV9 and TRBJ2-7; D unresolved. CDR1 and CDR2 from the germline V gene are SGDLS and YYNGEE. The CDR3 contains 12 residues. V lost 3 bases to trimming and J lost 0 bases, with 4 bases between them. The CDR3 DNA reads TGTGCCAGCAGCGGGAGCTCCTACGAGCAGTACTTC. It specifies CASSGSSYEQYF.